This entry lists 21 T cell receptor beta chains sequenced from one sample in a study of cytomegalovirus exposure and HLA in healthy donors. PCR was performed using 60 Vbeta and 13 Jbeta primers. Data came from immunoSEQ multiplex PCR; TCRdb stores just in-frame clones and leaves some out. The sample lists 150,000 to 200,000 clones, 60% to 80% occurring once. Material: PBMCs. The receptors stem from a man aged 45-65 years in good health and CMV-seropositive.

The chain recombines TRBV7-9 with TRBJ2-5; 7 bases line up with TRBD2. Trimming at V came to 5 bases and at J to 0 bases, leaving 9 bases not matched to a gene. This CDR3 is built from 16 residues. Germline V gene sequence: CDR1 SEHNR, CDR2 FQNEAQ (reference sequence). Here the CDR3 reads CASSHSKTSYQETQYF. In DNA form, the CDR3 reads TGTGCCAGCAGCCATTCCAAGACTAGCTACCAAGAGACCCAGTACTTC.

The V call is TRBV28, the J call TRBJ2-7, with 7 bases identical to TRBD1. V shed 5 bases, J shed 7 bases, and the junction held 14 bases outside the gene matches. The germline V gene encodes CDR1 MDHEN and CDR2 SYDVKM. The CDR3 loop spans 15 amino acids. CDR3 DNA: TGTGCCAGCAGTCCCCCCTCGAAGGGGGCGGAAGAGCAGTACTTC. Protein product: CASSPPSKGAEEQYF.

The rearrangement links TRBV7-2 to TRBJ1-2; unclear D gene. This CDR3 is built from 12 residues. CDR1 and CDR2 from the germline V gene are SGHTA and FQGNSA. V lost 3 bases to trimming and J lost 3 bases, with 5 bases between them. This CDR3 reads CASSFGDYGYTF. The CDR3 DNA reads as TGTGCCAGCAGCTTCGGGGACTATGGCTACACCTTC.

The chain uses TRBV6-1 and TRBJ1-2; D gene unclear. This CDR3 contains 13 residues. Germline CDR1 MNHNS, CDR2 SASEGT. Trimming took off 7 bases at V and 0 bases at J, with 9 bases between the two ends. CDR3 bases: TGTGCCAGCATTGGCAGGACTAACTATGGCTACACCTTC. Amino acids: CASIGRTNYGYTF.

This clone has a single count. The chain uses TRBV5-3 and TRBJ1-2; D may be TRBD1 (6 bases). TRBV5-3 is annotated as an ORF whose role is uncertain. With 0 bases removed from V and 4 bases from J, the gap between germline ends came to 19 bases. The CDR3 is 17 amino acids. CDR3 DNA: TGTGCCAGAAGCTTGGTAGACAGGCCAATGGATTCCTATGGCTACACCTTC. Encoded protein: CARSLVDRPMDSYGYTF.

Only a few counts were recorded for this clone. The rearrangement uses TRBV6-4 and TRBJ1-1; D unclear. From germline, CDR1 is MRHNA and CDR2 SNTAGT. Trimming stripped 2 bases from V and 6 bases from J, with 10 bases between. The CDR3 totals 13 residues. DNA for the CDR3: TGTGCCAGCAGTGACACGGGTGCGTCTGAAGCTTTCTTT. Its translation: CASSDTGASEAFF.

This sequence joins TRBV4-1 and TRBJ1-3, with a tentative D call TRBD1 (6 bases). The CDR3 length is 16 residues. The V gene lost 1 base and the J gene lost 4 bases, with 14 bases spanning the gap. CDR1 and CDR2 (germline): MGHRA, YSYEKL. Here the CDR3 DNA reads TGCGCCAGCAGCCAAGTTCACAGGGCAGGAGGAAACACCATATATTTT. Protein sequence: CASSQVHRAGGNTIYF.

The CDR3 DNA reads TGTGCCAGCAGTGGAGCGACAGGGGGCTCTGGAAACACCATATATTTT. Translating gives CASSGATGGSGNTIYF. This rearrangement joins TRBV6-1 to TRBJ1-3; 9 bases agree with TRBD1. Unmatched junction bases numbered 4, after V lost 4 bases and J lost 0 bases. The CDR3 extends over 16 amino acids. Germline V gives CDR1 MNHNS, CDR2 SASEGT.

The chain combines TRBV4-1 with TRBJ2-1; the match to TRBD2 covers 13 bases. Germline V gives CDR1 MGHRA, CDR2 YSYEKL. V shed 9 bases and J 9 bases; nucleotides not matched to a gene: 5. The CDR3 consists of 13 residues. The CDR3 spells CASRGLAGVEQFF. CDR3 coding DNA: TGCGCCAGTCGAGGACTAGCGGGGGTTGAGCAGTTCTTC.

Of note for this clone: At the DNA level, this CDR3 is encoded by other sequences in the same sample as well. The DNA of the CDR3 is TGCAGCGTTGAGATAGGCAGGGTTGGGTCTGAAGCTTTCTTT. Translated: CSVEIGRVGSEAFF. This chain links TRBV29-1 with TRBJ1-1; possible D gene TRBD1, 5 bases. Germline V gene data show CDR1 as SQVTM and CDR2 as ANQGSEA. Trimming stripped 3 bases from V and 6 bases from J, with 17 bases between. The CDR3 length is 14 residues.

V usage is TRBV29-1 and J usage is TRBJ2-3; possibly TRBD2 for D (6 bases). The CDR3 is 14 amino acids. The ends were cut back, 3 bases at V and 0 bases at J, with 10 bases in the middle. Germline V gives CDR1 SQVTM, CDR2 ANQGSEA. The CDR3 loop reads CSVEGGASTDTQYF. In DNA, the CDR3 is TGCAGCGTTGAGGGGGGAGCTAGCACAGATACGCAGTATTTT.

V usage is TRBV2 and J usage is TRBJ1-5, with 7 bases lining up with TRBD1. The CDR3 contains 14 residues. Trimming took 3 bases from V and 7 from J; bases not matched to a gene: 6. CDR1 and CDR2 from the germline V gene are SNHLY and FYNNEI. The CDR3 DNA sequence: TGTGCCAGCAGTGAGACAGGGCGGTTACAGCCCCAGCATTTT. The encoded protein is CASSETGRLQPQHF.

The genes are TRBV18 and TRBJ1-6; 7 bases match TRBD1. CDR1 and CDR2 from the germline V gene are KGHSH and LQKENI. The CDR3 loop spans 14 amino acids. V dropped 5 bases and J dropped 8; count of bases not matched to a gene: 6. CDR3 DNA: TGTGCCAGCTCATCCCAGACAGGGCATTCACCCCTCCACTTT. Its protein is CASSSQTGHSPLHF.

The gene calls are TRBV11-2 and TRBJ2-7; D possibly corresponds to TRBD1 (5 bases). This CDR3 spans 13 amino acids. The V end lost 8 bases, the J end lost 0 bases, and 11 bases lay between the germline ends. The germline CDR1 and CDR2 sequences are SGHAT and FQNNGV. This chain's CDR3 is CASSTVSSYEQYF. The CDR3 DNA sequence: TGTGCCAGCTCGACAGTTAGCTCCTACGAGCAGTACTTC.

The chain combines TRBV4-1 with TRBJ2-3, with D hard to call. Germline V gene data show CDR1 as MGHRA and CDR2 as YSYEKL. The CDR3 has 15 amino acids. With 4 bases removed from V and 3 bases from J, the gap between germline ends came to 14 bases. In nucleotides, the CDR3 is TGCGCCAGCAGCCCAACTTCGGTCCGGACAGATACGCAGTATTTT. Translated: CASSPTSVRTDTQYF.

The chain combines TRBV5-1 with TRBJ1-6, with a tentative D call TRBD1 (5 bases). This CDR3 has 15 residues. The V end lost 1 base, the J end lost 5 bases, and 10 bases lay between the germline ends. The germline CDR1 and CDR2 sequences are SGHRS and YFSETQ. The CDR3 is CASSLYQGNNSPLHF. The DNA for the CDR3 is TGCGCCAGCAGCTTGTATCAGGGTAATAATTCACCCCTCCACTTT.

The genes are TRBV2 and TRBJ1-5; possibly TRBD1 for D (5 bases). Trimming cost V 6 bases and J 0 bases, with 15 bases left between them. The CDR3 sequence is 16 residues long. The germline V gene encodes CDR1 SNHLY and CDR2 FYNNEI. The CDR3 coding sequence is TGTGCCAGCAGCAAACGGGGGTTGAATAGCAATCAGCCCCAGCATTTT. Translation gives CASSKRGLNSNQPQHF.

The chain combines TRBV30 with TRBJ1-1; D is undetermined. Germline V CDR1 and CDR2: GTSNPN, SVGIG (reference sequence). The V and J ends lost 3 bases and 0 bases respectively, with 8 bases between them. CDR3 size: 13 residues. CDR3 in amino acids: CAWREQLNTEAFF. For the CDR3, the DNA is TGTGCCTGGAGGGAACAGTTGAACACTGAAGCTTTCTTT.

This chain connects TRBV6-5 to TRBJ1-6, with D uncertain. CDR1 is MNHEY, CDR2 SVGAGI, per germline. Between the trimmed V and J ends, which lost 4 bases and 6 bases, there was a span of 10 bases. The CDR3 loop spans 14 amino acids. CDR3 in DNA: TGTGCCAGCAGTTTCGGGAAGACTAATTCACCCCTCCACTTT. Encoded protein: CASSFGKTNSPLHF.

The V and J genes are TRBV5-8 and TRBJ1-4, with TRBD1 matching over 9 bases. Germline CDR1 reads SGHTS; CDR2 reads YDEGEE. This CDR3 spans 14 amino acids. Trimming cost V 4 bases and J 5 bases; bases outside gene matches: 3. CDR3 residues: CASSPGTGNEKLFF. The CDR3 bases are TGTGCCAGCAGCCCCGGGACAGGGAATGAAAAACTGTTTTTT.

The chain uses TRBV6-1 and TRBJ1-1; D is uncertain. Trimming pared 6 bases from V and 4 bases from J, leaving 15 bases between. Looked up from germline, CDR1 is MNHNS and CDR2 is SASEGT. The CDR3 consists of 14 residues. CDR3 coding DNA: TGTGCCAGCAGAACGGGAGGGCTGGGCACTGAAGCTTTCTTT. It translates to CASRTGGLGTEAFF.